The clone carrying this T cell receptor (beta chain) has just a few counts. What it recognizes is unknown. CDR1 is LGHNA and CDR2 is YSLEER in the germline V gene. This CDR3 contains 14 residues. Trimming took 1 base from V and 9 from J, leaving 13 bases between them. This entry belongs to a study of early T cells in non-severe SARS-CoV-2 infection. Separate cDNA molecules each had unique molecular identifiers attached to them. MiXCR was run by TCRdb on the 5' RACE reads, yielding one entry per CDR3 protein. The sample shows approximately 48,000 distinct CDR3 sequences, 5.5% to 8% of them seen only once. Study-wide results and limits: Comparison of clonotypes with VDJdb favored anti-spike CD8 responses while missing private and CD4 specificities.

This specimen was whole blood, taken at baseline. The V call is TRBV4-3, the J call TRBJ2-1; D uncertain. The clonotype was recovered from an adult who was a healthcare worker with PCR-confirmed SARS-CoV-2 infection or an uninfected control (not recorded which). The CDR3 sequence is CASSQASRVFEQFF. CDR3 in DNA: TGCGCCAGCAGCCAAGCTTCAAGGGTCTTTGAGCAGTTCTTC.